This section outlines one TCR beta chain sequence together with its context. The sample is drawn from a study of control samples from healthy donors and cancer patients. TCRdb's copy holds only in-frame clones and misses some; the assay was immunoSEQ multiplex PCR. The top ten hold 1.9% of the sample, which has tens of thousands of clones, approximately 90% seen once. This CDR3 comprises 15 residues. V was clipped by 0 bases and J by 1 base, with 7 bases between them. The germline CDR1 and CDR2 sequences are MGHRA and YSYEKL. The chain joins TRBV4-1 to TRBJ1-5, with D possibly TRBD1 on 5 matching bases. Sequenced: PBMCs. This TCR was sampled from a woman aged 55-69 years with head and neck cancer. CDR3 residues: CASSQEGHSNQPQHF. The CDR3, as DNA: TGCGCCAGCAGCCAAGAGGGGCACAGCAATCAGCCCCAGCATTTT.